The 27 T cell receptor beta chains reported below all come from one sample, sequenced in a study of cytomegalovirus exposure and HLA in healthy donors (dated by TCRdb to about 2017). The library came from the immunoSEQ multiplex PCR assay. For the multiplex PCR, a mixture combining 60 forward primers for TCR Vbeta segments and 13 reverse primers for TCR Jbeta segments was used. TCRdb mirrors the immuneACCESS table, restricted to in-frame sequences. Some clones are absent from its copies; in checked studies, under half trace to an unresolved V gene, and the reason for the others is unknown. Within this sample are about 120,000 clones, with 83% of them counted one time only. The ten top clones hold 3.6% of the sample. The sample was PBMCs. These receptors were obtained from a woman aged 40-49 years in good health and CMV-seropositive.

The gene calls are TRBV7-8 and TRBJ2-5; a weak D match, TRBD2 (6 bases). The CDR3 length is 15 residues. Trimming cost V 7 bases and J 0 bases, with 15 bases left between them. Germline CDR1 SGHVS, CDR2 FQNEAQ. In nucleotides, the CDR3 is TGTGCCAGCACCTATTGGCGGGACCACCAAGAGACCCAGTACTTC. Translated: CASTYWRDHQETQYF. The full variable domain, in which reference TRBV7-8 and TRBJ2-5 provide the parts outside the CDR3, is GAGVSQSPRYKVAKRGQDVALRCDPISGHVSLFWYQQALGQGPEFLTYFQNEAQLDKSGLPSDRFFAERPEGSVSTLKIQRTQQEDSAVYLCASTYWRDHQETQYFGPGTRLLVL.

The chain couples TRBV4-2 to TRBJ2-7, with unresolved D. V was trimmed by 0 bases and J by 6 bases, leaving 9 bases between them. CDR1 LGHNA and CDR2 YNFKEQ come from the germline V gene. The CDR3 is 13 residues long. CDR3 sequence reads: CASSQDHGREQYF. The CDR3 nucleotides read TGTGCCAGCAGCCAAGATCATGGGCGCGAGCAGTACTTC.

The chain employs TRBV7-9 and TRBJ1-1; D remains ambiguous. This CDR3 contains 13 residues. The ends were cut back, 4 bases at V and 5 bases at J, with 11 bases in the middle. Germline lookup yields CDR1 SEHNR and CDR2 FQNEAQ (reference sequence). This CDR3 reads CASSSSAGTEAFF. In DNA, the CDR3 is TGTGCCAGCAGCTCATCCGCGGGGACTGAAGCTTTCTTT.

This clone was seen a single time. This CDR3 is CASSHNFRDSHGFGYGYTF. CDR3 DNA: TGTGCCAGCAGCCACAACTTCCGGGACAGTCACGGTTTTGGCTATGGCTACACCTTC. The rearrangement joins TRBV4-2 to TRBJ1-2; 7 bases are shared with TRBD1. The germline V gene encodes CDR1 LGHNA and CDR2 YNFKEQ. Losses at the gene ends were 3 bases for V and 4 bases for J; bases not matched to a gene: 20. The CDR3 length is 19 residues.

The J gene is TRBJ2-6, the V gene TRBV27; D unresolved. This CDR3 has 14 residues. V was pared by 7 bases and J by 4 bases, with 11 bases between. Looked up from germline, CDR1 is MNHEY and CDR2 is SMNVEV (reference sequence). The CDR3 region is CASTPIPGANVLTF. The CDR3 nucleotides are TGTGCCAGCACCCCTATCCCCGGGGCCAACGTCCTGACTTTC.

CDR3: CAVRDTEAFF. In DNA form, the CDR3 reads TGCGCCGTCCGGGACACTGAAGCTTTCTTT. The rearrangement joins TRBV10-2 to TRBJ1-1; D ambiguous. Per the germline V gene, CDR1 is WSHSY and CDR2 is SAAADI. The V and J ends lost 11 bases and 3 bases respectively, with 7 bases between them. The length of the CDR3 is 10 residues.

The chain has TRBV7-9 and TRBJ2-1, with 8 positions matching TRBD2. CDR1 SEHNR and CDR2 FQNEAQ come from the germline V gene (reference sequence). V was clipped by 0 bases and J by 9 bases; unmatched bases: 7. The CDR3 length is 15 residues. Here the CDR3 reads CASSLASGNNGEQFF. The CDR3 DNA follows: TGTGCCAGCAGCTTAGCTAGCGGGAACAATGGTGAGCAGTTCTTC.

The chain is built from TRBV9 and TRBJ2-1, with 15 positions matching TRBD2. Germline CDR1 SGDLS, CDR2 YYNGEE. Trimming at V came to 2 bases and at J to 8 bases, leaving 11 bases not matched to a gene. There are 18 residues in the CDR3. CDR3 nucleotide sequence: TGTGCCAGCAGCGTGGACGGACTAGCGGGAGGGCCCGGGGATGAGCAGTTCTTC. The encoded protein is CASSVDGLAGGPGDEQFF.

The chain carries TRBV5-1 and TRBJ1-5; 7 positions agree with TRBD1. With 5 bases clipped from V and 3 bases from J, the junction kept 8 bases outside the gene matches. The germline V gene encodes CDR1 SGHRS and CDR2 YFSETQ. The CDR3 spans 15 residues. DNA of the CDR3: TGCGCCAGCAGGCCGACAGGGTCCCACAATCAGCCCCAGCATTTT. Protein product: CASRPTGSHNQPQHF. Using reference TRBV5-1 and TRBJ1-5 for the parts outside the CDR3, the full variable domain is KAGVTQTPRYLIKTRGQQVTLSCSPISGHRSVSWYQQTPGQGLQFLFEYFSETQRNKGNFPGRFSGRQFSNSRSEMNVSTLELGDSALYLCASRPTGSHNQPQHFGDGTRLSIL.

The CDR3 is CASVPGLAFYGYTF. As DNA, the CDR3 is TGTGCCAGCGTTCCAGGCTTGGCTTTCTATGGCTACACCTTC. The rearrangement links TRBV2 to TRBJ1-2; no definite D call. Looked up from germline, CDR1 is SNHLY and CDR2 is FYNNEI. The CDR3 covers 14 residues. Trimming removed 8 bases from V and 4 bases from J, with 17 bases in between.

This chain links TRBV10-2 with TRBJ2-2; 7 positions match TRBD1. Germline trimming cut 5 bases from V and 2 bases from J; bases unmatched to any gene: 8. Germline lookup yields CDR1 WSHSY and CDR2 SAAADI. The CDR3 has 16 residues. This chain's CDR3 is CASSLAGGSNTGELFF. The CDR3 region has the DNA TGCGCCAGCAGTTTGGCAGGGGGATCTAACACCGGGGAGCTGTTTTTT.

This clone has more than one count but fewer than ten. V gene TRBV10-1 combines with J gene TRBJ1-1, with D uncertain. V dropped 7 bases and J dropped 0 bases, with 15 bases sitting between them. The CDR3 loop spans 15 amino acids. Germline V gene data show CDR1 as WNHNN and CDR2 as SYGVQD (reference sequence). The CDR3 loop is CASIEREIMNTEAFF. The CDR3 bases are TGCGCCAGCATCGAAAGAGAGATAATGAACACTGAAGCTTTCTTT.

This clone was counted a few times. The rearrangement uses TRBV9 and TRBJ2-2; unclear D gene. The germline CDR1 and CDR2 sequences are SGDLS and YYNGEE. This CDR3 spans 13 amino acids. Trimming cost V 0 bases and J 8 bases, with 8 bases left between them. The CDR3 reads CASSVAVWGELFF. In DNA form, the CDR3 reads TGTGCCAGCAGCGTAGCGGTTTGGGGGGAGCTGTTTTTT.

The chain joins TRBV9 to TRBJ2-5; D may be TRBD1 (6 bases). The tail of the sequence fits TRBJ2-7 better, so the J call may be wrong. This CDR3 region has 17 residues. Germline V gene data show CDR1 as SGDLS and CDR2 as YYNGEE. The CDR3 sequence is CASSAGLDSPSAYEQYF. The CDR3 DNA is TGTGCCAGCAGCGCGGGATTGGACAGTCCTTCGGCCTACGAGCAGTACTTC.

This chain joins TRBV19 and TRBJ1-2; 7 bases are a match to TRBD1. The CDR3 is 18 residues long. Germline V gene data show CDR1 as LNHDA and CDR2 as SQIVND (reference sequence). The V segment lost 5 bases and the J segment 2 bases; nucleotides outside the gene matches: 17. CDR3 in DNA: TGTGCCAGTAGTGGTACCGGGACAGTTTTCTCCATCAACTATGGCTACACCTTC. Translating it yields CASSGTGTVFSINYGYTF.

The rearrangement links TRBV7-3 to TRBJ2-2; D is ambiguous. The germline V gene encodes CDR1 SGHTA and CDR2 FQGTGA. The CDR3 runs 16 residues. Trimming cost V 0 bases and J 0 bases, with 8 bases left between them. The CDR3 region is CASSLTGGANTGELFF. The DNA for the CDR3 is TGTGCCAGCAGCTTAACCGGCGGTGCGAACACCGGGGAGCTGTTTTTT.

This clone was counted a few times. The chain carries TRBV6-1 and TRBJ2-3; 9 nucleotides align to TRBD2. Unmatched junction bases numbered 7, after V lost 3 bases and J lost 6 bases. The CDR3 has 15 residues. The V gene's germline CDR1 is MNHNS and CDR2 SASEGT. CDR3 DNA: TGTGCCAGCAGTGATTTAGCGGGAGAGGGGGATACGCAGTATTTT. Encoded protein: CASSDLAGEGDTQYF.

This rearrangement joins TRBV4-2 to TRBJ2-3; TRBD2 might be the D (6 bases). V was clipped by 4 bases and J by 6 bases, with 11 bases between them. The CDR3 runs to 13 residues. Germline V lookup: CDR1 LGHNA, CDR2 YNFKEQ. CDR3 loop: CASSPPAGDTQYF. The CDR3 DNA reads TGTGCCAGCAGCCCGCCGGCGGGGGATACGCAGTATTTT.

V usage is TRBV23-1 and J usage is TRBJ1-1; D ambiguous. TRBV23-1 is filed as an ORF, its function uncertain. Trimming took 4 bases from V and 11 from J, leaving 14 bases between them. The CDR3 totals 12 residues. CDR3 coding DNA: TGCGCCAGCAGTCCCGTGAGTTCCCGGGCTTTCTTT. This encodes CASSPVSSRAFF.

The chain has TRBV28 and TRBJ1-1, with D possibly being TRBD1 (6 bases). The germline CDR1 and CDR2 sequences are MDHEN and SYDVKM. V was cut by 7 bases and J by 5 bases, with 14 bases left in between. The CDR3 is 13 residues long. CDR3 bases: TGTGCCAGCAAGACAGGAATTGGGACTGAAGCTTTCTTT. Amino acid sequence: CASKTGIGTEAFF.

This sequence joins TRBV27 and TRBJ2-1; 8 bases align to TRBD2. Germline V CDR1 and CDR2: MNHEY, SMNVEV (reference sequence). V trimming: 6 bases; J trimming: 10 bases; junction bases outside the gene matches: 14. The CDR3 is 15 amino acids. The CDR3 bases are TGTGCCAGCAGCAGATCCGGGACTAGTCAGGAGGAGCAGTTCTTC. It translates to CASSRSGTSQEEQFF.

The chain links TRBV6-1 to TRBJ1-4, with 9 bases fitting TRBD1. The CDR3 is made up of 15 amino acids. Germline V gene lookup returns CDR1 MNHNS and CDR2 SASEGT. The J segment lost 3 bases and the V segment lost 6 bases, leaving 5 bases of the junction unmatched. In DNA, the CDR3 is TGTGCCAGCAGATTTCGGACAGGGGCTAATGAAAAACTGTTTTTT. Its translation is CASRFRTGANEKLFF.

The chain recombines TRBV5-4 with TRBJ1-4; TRBD1 aligns across 8 bases. This CDR3 has 15 residues. J lost 4 bases, V lost 3 bases, and 5 bases had no gene match. Germline V CDR1 and CDR2: SGHNT, YYREEE (reference sequence). CDR3 sequence (DNA): TGTGCCAGCAGCTCGCTGGGACAGGATAATGAAAAACTGTTTTTT. Translated: CASSSLGQDNEKLFF.

This rearrangement joins TRBV28 to TRBJ1-2; weak D call: TRBD1 (5 bases). The ends were cut back, 11 bases at V and 4 bases at J, with 11 bases in the middle. In germline, CDR1 is MDHEN, CDR2 SYDVKM. The CDR3 sequence is 11 residues long. The DNA for the CDR3 is TGTGCCCTGGGGGGTGGCTATGGCTACACCTTC. Its protein product is CALGGGYGYTF.

This clone occurred once. J is TRBJ2-3 and V is TRBV6-5; perhaps TRBD2 as D (6 bases). The germline CDR1 and CDR2 sequences are MNHEY and SVGAGI. Trimming left V 5 bases short and J 6 bases short, with 18 bases between. The CDR3 totals 15 residues. CDR3 sequence: CASSPVGGGPDTQYF. The CDR3 DNA sequence: TGTGCCAGCAGTCCCGTCGGGGGTGGCCCCGATACGCAGTATTTT.

This rearrangement joins TRBV27 to TRBJ2-7; D gene ambiguous. From germline, CDR1 is MNHEY and CDR2 SMNVEV (reference sequence). The V gene lost 6 bases and the J gene lost 3 bases, with 15 bases spanning the gap. The CDR3 has 14 residues. Written as DNA, the CDR3 is TGTGCCAGCAGCCAACTTCCAAGGAGCTACGAGCAGTACTTC. Its translation is CASSQLPRSYEQYF.

A single count supports this clone. An end of the junction differs from the germline gene, which may be a read error. The chain is built from TRBV6-5 and TRBJ2-2; 9 positions agree with TRBD1. The germline gives CDR1 MNHEY, CDR2 SVGAGI. CDR3 length: 16 amino acids. The CDR3 protein is CASSFSGTGNAGELFF. The CDR3 region has the DNA TGTGCCAGCAGTTTTTCCGGGACAGGGAACGCCGGGGAGCTGTTTTTT.